Detailed here is one T cell receptor (beta chain). This record belongs to a study of beta chain features in type 1 diabetes. Germline V gene sequence: CDR1 SGDLS, CDR2 YYNGEE. The germline V and J ends were trimmed by 0 bases and 8 bases, with 11 bases remaining between them. The CDR3 is 14 amino acids. The whole isolated RNA underwent reverse transcription, so sequencing captured expressed TCRB transcripts. Sequenced by immunoSEQ multiplex PCR; TCRdb stores in-frame clones only, minus some. The repertoire holds about 410,000 clones, about 14% seen once, with less than 0.04% in the top ten. This chain joins TRBV9 and TRBJ2-2, with a possible D match to TRBD1 (5 bases). The receptor was derived from a man aged 25-45 years in good health. The sequenced material came from naive CD4+ T cells from blood. The CDR3 loop is CASSVEQARGELFF. The CDR3 DNA is TGTGCCAGCAGCGTAGAACAGGCGCGAGGGGAGCTGTTTTTT.